The clone carrying this T cell receptor (beta chain) turned up a few times. The data belong to a study of T cells after yellow fever vaccination. TCRdb reprocessed the 5' RACE reads with MiXCR, giving one entry per CDR3 protein. The sample lists 310,000 or so distinct CDR3 sequences, about 3.5% occurring once. Germline V CDR1 and CDR2: MNHNY, SVGAGI (reference sequence). This CDR3 has 18 amino acids. The germline V and J ends were trimmed by 6 bases and 1 base, with 23 bases remaining between them. J is TRBJ2-3 and V is TRBV6-6; TRBD2 is a possible D gene (6 bases). The clonotype was recovered from a man younger than 35 who received the YFV17D yellow fever vaccine. This specimen consisted of PBMCs, obtained on the day of the yellow fever booster vaccination. The CDR3 region has the DNA TGTGCCAGCAGCCACCTCATGGGGGGACCAAGGGGCACAGATACGCAGTATTTT. Its translation: CASSHLMGGPRGTDTQYF.